This TCR beta chain stems from a study of cytomegalovirus exposure and HLA in healthy donors. Whole-study findings and limits: A list of 150 or so TCR beta chains associated with cytomegalovirus was given.

This CDR3 is 15 amino acids long. CDR1 KGHSH and CDR2 LQKENI come from the germline V gene. Trimming cost V 3 bases and J 0 bases; bases outside gene matches: 3. Concerning this clone: Its specificity is not known.

A multiplex PCR was run with 60 Vbeta primers and 13 Jbeta primers. Libraries were prepared by immunoSEQ multiplex PCR; TCRdb keeps only in-frame clonotypes and omits some of them. The table lists 130,000 or so clones, roughly 88% of them singletons. The source is a woman in her thirties or forties in good health and CMV-seronegative. Sequenced: PBMCs. The chain couples TRBV18 to TRBJ2-3; 7 positions match TRBD2. CDR3 residues: CASSPTGRSTDTQYF. CDR3 nucleotide sequence: TGTGCCAGCTCACCGACCGGGAGGAGCACAGATACGCAGTATTTT. Together with reference TRBV18 and TRBJ2-3, the CDR3 gives the full variable domain: NAGVMQNPRHLVRRRGQEARLRCSPMKGHSHVYWYRQLPEEGLKFMVYLQKENIIDESGMPKERFSAEFPKEGPSILRIQQVVRGDSAAYFCASSPTGRSTDTQYFGPGTRLTVL.